The 6 T cell receptor beta chains given below trace back to one sample, sequenced in a study of blood T cell repertoires in COVID-19. The assay was immunoSEQ multiplex PCR, and TCRdb's table has in-frame clones only and misses some. The sample shows tens of thousands of clones, roughly 90% of them seen only once. Sequenced: peripheral blood. All receptors derive from a man aged 35 to 55 with COVID-19, enrolled during active disease.

V is TRBV3-1 (or the pseudogene TRBV3-2) and J is TRBJ2-5, with 9 bases matching TRBD2. The germline V gene has CDR1 LGHDT and CDR2 YNNKEL (reference sequence). V was pared by 0 bases and J by 7 bases, with 9 bases of the junction left unmatched. CDR3 length: 16 residues. CDR3 protein: CASSQDGRGGVRTQYF. CDR3 nucleotide sequence: TGTGCCAGCAGCCAAGATGGGCGGGGGGGCGTTAGGACCCAGTACTTC.

The genes are TRBV5-6 and TRBJ1-4; D unresolved. V lost 0 bases and J 6 bases, leaving 9 bases between the germline ends. This CDR3 region has 14 residues. Germline V gene data show CDR1 as SGHDT and CDR2 as YYEEEE. CDR3: CASSLGRVDEKLFF. The DNA of the CDR3 is TGTGCCAGCAGCTTGGGGAGGGTGGATGAAAAACTGTTTTTT.

The chain uses TRBV15 and TRBJ2-1; 15 nucleotides line up with TRBD2. The CDR3 has 16 amino acids. V gave up 3 bases and J gave up 4 bases; unmatched junction bases: 1. In germline, CDR1 is LNHNV, CDR2 YYDKDF (reference sequence). The CDR3 protein is CATSRGTSGRYNEQFF. DNA for the CDR3: TGTGCCACCAGCAGGGGGACTAGCGGGAGGTACAATGAGCAGTTCTTC.

This rearrangement joins TRBV18 to TRBJ1-1; 8 bases map to TRBD1. Germline CDR1 is KGHSH and CDR2 is LQKENI. The length of the CDR3 is 12 residues. The J segment lost 11 bases and the V segment lost 3 bases, leaving 5 bases of the junction unmatched. This CDR3 is CASSPTGEFAFF. The CDR3 coding sequence is TGTGCCAGCTCACCGACAGGGGAGTTTGCTTTCTTT.

The chain is built from TRBV6-5 and TRBJ1-1, with 8 positions matching TRBD1. The CDR3 loop spans 12 amino acids. CDR1 and CDR2 (germline): MNHEY, SVGAGI. Trimming cost V 8 bases and J 4 bases; bases outside gene matches: 3. The DNA for the CDR3 is TGTGCCAGCGAGGACAGGGCCACTGAAGCTTTCTTT. Translating it yields CASEDRATEAFF.

The V and J genes are TRBV6-1 and TRBJ1-2, with a weak D call TRBD1 (6 bases). The germline gives CDR1 MNHNS, CDR2 SASEGT. This CDR3 contains 15 residues. The V end was cut by 0 bases, the J end by 3 bases, with 11 bases between. The DNA for the CDR3 is TGTGCCAGCAGTGAAGCGGTGCAGGGGCACTATGGCTACACCTTC. Translation gives CASSEAVQGHYGYTF.